The clone carrying this T cell receptor (beta chain) was counted between two and nine times. Its antigen is as yet unknown. The conserved final phenylalanine or tryptophan is absent from the CDR3, which likely points to a read error. V was cut by 2 bases and J by 1 base, with 8 bases left in between. The CDR3 has 14 residues. Germline values: CDR1 MNHEY, CDR2 SVGAGI. This specimen comes from a study of T cells in Graves' hyperthyroidism and ophthalmopathy. The study, taken as a whole, reports: In the blood, most expanded thyroid clonotypes above 0.001 appeared as well.

Template material for amplifying TCR beta CDR3 regions consisted of RNA transcripts. A first-round RT-PCR of the TCR CDR3 used the HTBI primer set. One entry per CDR3 protein, called by TCRdb with MiXCR from the multiplex PCR reads. The sample lists hundreds of thousands of distinct CDR3 sequences, about 14% occurring once. The source is a woman aged 18-30 years with Graves' hyperthyroidism. V and J are TRBV6-5 and TRBJ1-1; TRBD1 is a possible D gene (6 bases). Sequenced material: blood. Here the CDR3 reads CASSYDRRNTEAFI. CDR3 in DNA: TGTGCCAGCAGTTACGACAGGAGGAACACTGAAGCTTTCATT.